This record covers a single T cell receptor beta chain. The antigen remains unidentified. PCR used 60 Vbeta primers and 13 Jbeta primers. As processed by the authors: Among the unique TCR beta chains that a later analysis counted, about 81 million in all, about 12 million were shared. TCRdb keeps only in-frame clones here, not all; method: immunoSEQ multiplex PCR. The D gene and trimming were derived from the DNA, and the V and J assignments and clone size from that table. The table lists about 200,000 clones. These data come from a study of cytomegalovirus exposure and HLA in healthy donors. Findings and caveats of the study: Associated with HLA alleles at 0.05 false discovery rate in a later analysis were some 18,000 TCR beta sequences.

The receptor was isolated from a woman in her twenties or thirties in good health and CMV-seropositive. What was sequenced was PBMCs.

CDR3 DNA: TGTGCCAGCAAATCCTTCCGGAGTAGCGGGGCCCAGAATGAGCAGTTCTTC. Protein: CASKSFRSSGAQNEQFF. The chain couples TRBV28 to TRBJ2-1; 8 bases are a match to TRBD2. CDR1 MDHEN and CDR2 SYDVKM come from the germline V gene. The CDR3 extends over 17 amino acids. V lost 7 bases to trimming and J lost 7 bases; unmatched junction nucleotides: 18.